The 20 T cell receptor beta chains below were found in one sample sequenced in a study of blood T cell repertoires in COVID-19. Data came from immunoSEQ multiplex PCR; TCRdb stores just in-frame clones and leaves some out. The sample carries approximately 220,000 clones, 65% to 85% recorded once. Sequencing was performed on peripheral blood. The source of these receptors is a woman aged 55-69 years with acute or convalescent COVID-19.

The rearrangement joins TRBV11-2 to TRBJ1-4; 12 nucleotides agree with TRBD1. The CDR3 runs to 19 residues. Losses at the gene ends were 1 base for V and 5 bases for J; bases not matched to a gene: 11. Germline-derived CDR1 and CDR2 are SGHAT and FQNNGV. CDR3: CASSLGRDRGRRWNEKLFF. The CDR3 DNA sequence: TGTGCCAGCAGCTTAGGTCGGGACAGGGGGCGCAGATGGAATGAAAAACTGTTTTTT. The full variable domain, its missing parts supplied by reference TRBV11-2 and TRBJ1-4, is EAGVAQSPRYKIIEKRQSVAFWCNPISGHATLYWYQQILGQGPKLLIQFQNNGVVDDSQLPKDRFSAERLKGVDSTLKIQPAKLEDSAVYLCASSLGRDRGRRWNEKLFFGSGTQLSVL.

The chain joins TRBV30 to TRBJ1-2, with TRBD1 identical over 7 bases. Germline V gene data show CDR1 as GTSNPN and CDR2 as SVGIG (reference sequence). The CDR3 contains 14 residues. The junction had 10 bases not matched to a gene; V was cut back by 5 bases and J by 4 bases. CDR3 sequence reads: CAWETRTGAYGYTF. The CDR3 nucleotides read TGTGCCTGGGAGACACGTACAGGGGCCTATGGCTACACCTTC.

The rearrangement uses TRBV19 and TRBJ1-1; 7 nucleotides match TRBD1. Trimming removed 5 bases from V and 0 bases from J; junction bases left unmatched: 3. The length of the CDR3 is 14 residues. Looked up from germline, CDR1 is LNHDA and CDR2 is SQIVND (reference sequence). CDR3 nucleotides: TGTGCCAGTAGTTCGGGACAGTTGAACACTGAAGCTTTCTTT. Amino acid sequence: CASSSGQLNTEAFF.

This chain connects TRBV29-1 to TRBJ1-2; unclear D gene. V shed 7 bases and J shed 2 bases, with 8 bases lying between them. Germline CDR1 is SQVTM and CDR2 is ANQGSEA. This CDR3 spans 11 amino acids. The CDR3 sequence: CSGGENYGYTF. The CDR3 DNA reads as TGCAGCGGTGGGGAGAACTATGGCTACACCTTC.

The CDR3: CASSAGGLAISSTDTQYF. Written as DNA, the CDR3 is TGTGCCAGCAGCGCCGGAGGACTAGCGATATCTAGCACAGATACGCAGTATTTT. This chain connects TRBV5-4 to TRBJ2-3; 9 bases are shared with TRBD2. The V gene end was trimmed by 4 bases and the J gene end by 0 bases; junction bases not matched to a gene: 12. The CDR3 is made up of 18 amino acids. The germline gives CDR1 SGHNT, CDR2 YYREEE (reference sequence). The full variable domain, in which reference TRBV5-4 and TRBJ2-3 provide the parts outside the CDR3, is ETGVTQSPTHLIKTRGQQVTLRCSSQSGHNTVSWYQQALGQGPQFIFQYYREEENGRGNFPPRFSGLQFPNYSSELNVNALELDDSALYLCASSAGGLAISSTDTQYFGPGTRLTVL.

This clone has just a few counts. This rearrangement joins TRBV5-1 to TRBJ1-1, with unresolved D. This CDR3 spans 13 amino acids. CDR1 and CDR2 from the germline V gene are SGHRS and YFSETQ. V was cut by 4 bases and J by 7 bases, with 14 bases left in between. The CDR3 nucleotides are TGCGCCAGCAGCATAGGACTCGGTGGTGAAGCTTTCTTT. It is translated as CASSIGLGGEAFF.

V is TRBV6-5 and J is TRBJ1-3; 7 bases align to TRBD1. Germline V gene data show CDR1 as MNHEY and CDR2 as SVGAGI. With 11 bases clipped from V and 0 bases from J, the junction kept 4 bases outside the gene matches. The CDR3 runs 13 residues. The CDR3 region has the DNA TGTGCCGTCGGGACAGCCTCTGGAAACACCATATATTTT. Translated, it gives CAVGTASGNTIYF.

The gene calls are TRBV15 and TRBJ2-3; 13 bases fit TRBD2. V lost 3 bases to trimming and J lost 2 bases; unmatched junction nucleotides: 2. Germline-derived CDR1 and CDR2 are LNHNV and YYDKDF (reference sequence). This CDR3 region has 16 residues. CDR3 residues: CATSRGLAGITDTQYF. The DNA of the CDR3 is TGTGCCACCAGCAGGGGACTAGCGGGGATCACAGATACGCAGTATTTT.

This rearrangement joins TRBV7-2 to TRBJ2-2; 7 nucleotides agree with TRBD2. With 3 bases clipped from V and 8 bases from J, the junction kept 12 bases outside the gene matches. The CDR3 totals 16 residues. The germline V gene encodes CDR1 SGHTA and CDR2 FQGNSA. CDR3 nucleotides: TGTGCCAGCAGCTTTTGGGGGGGATCTGCTATTGGGGAGCTGTTTTTT. Protein sequence: CASSFWGGSAIGELFF.

The gene calls are TRBV4-2 and TRBJ2-5; no clear D gene. This CDR3 region has 14 residues. V dropped 0 bases and J dropped 5 bases, with 10 bases sitting between them. Germline V gives CDR1 LGHNA, CDR2 YNFKEQ. CDR3 loop: CASSQDLTTETQYF. DNA of the CDR3: TGTGCCAGCAGCCAAGATCTTACTACCGAGACCCAGTACTTC.

The chain recombines TRBV30 with TRBJ1-1; D might be TRBD1 (5 bases). V was trimmed by 2 bases and J by 4 bases, leaving 11 bases between them. The germline gives CDR1 GTSNPN, CDR2 SVGIG (reference sequence). CDR3 size: 13 residues. The CDR3 DNA reads TGTGCCTGGAGTCGGGCGGGGGGCACTGAAGCTTTCTTT. Amino acid sequence: CAWSRAGGTEAFF.

This clone was detected only once. The chain combines TRBV11-2 with TRBJ1-1, with D unresolved. CDR3 size: 14 residues. CDR1 is SGHAT, CDR2 FQNNGV, per germline. V was clipped by 1 base and J by 1 base, with 7 bases between them. CDR3 loop: CASSLAYKNTEAFF. CDR3 DNA sequence: TGTGCCAGCAGCTTAGCTTACAAGAACACTGAAGCTTTCTTT.

This chain links TRBV6-5 with TRBJ2-7; 11 bases are shared with TRBD1. Germline CDR1 reads MNHEY; CDR2 reads SVGAGI. Unmatched junction bases numbered 10, after V lost 8 bases and J lost 10 bases. CDR3 length: 13 amino acids. CDR3 coding DNA: TGTGCCAGCCTGGACAGGGGGCGTTCGCTTCAGTACTTC. Protein: CASLDRGRSLQYF.

The rearrangement uses TRBV7-2 and TRBJ2-3; 9 bases are a match to TRBD2. The V segment lost 1 base and the J segment 4 bases; nucleotides outside the gene matches: 0. The CDR3 length is 14 residues. The germline V gene has CDR1 SGHTA and CDR2 FQGNSA. CDR3 protein: CASSLVAGADTQYF. The CDR3 coding sequence is TGTGCCAGCAGCTTAGTAGCGGGGGCAGATACGCAGTATTTT. Complete variable domain (other parts from reference TRBV7-2 and TRBJ2-3): GAGVSQSPSNKVTEKGKDVELRCDPISGHTALYWYRQSLGQGLEFLIYFQGNSAPDKSGLPSDRFSAERTGGSVSTLTIQRTQQEDSAVYLCASSLVAGADTQYFGPGTRLTVL.

The J gene is TRBJ2-7, the V gene TRBV7-8; maybe TRBD2 (6 bases). V lost 2 bases, J lost 3 bases, and 14 bases lay in between. This CDR3 is built from 15 residues. CDR1 and CDR2 from the germline V gene are SGHVS and FQNEAQ. The CDR3 region is CASSLSLTSGYEQYF. In nucleotides, the CDR3 is TGTGCCAGCAGCTTATCCCTGACTAGTGGCTACGAGCAGTACTTC.

The V and J genes are TRBV27 and TRBJ2-3; 13 bases are a match to TRBD2. Germline V CDR1 and CDR2: MNHEY, SMNVEV (reference sequence). After removal of 7 bases from V and 9 bases from J, the junction contained 10 bases not matched to a gene. This CDR3 is 15 amino acids long. As DNA, the CDR3 is TGTGCCAGCAAACTAGCGGGGGGGCCTAGGACAACGCAGTATTTT. As protein: CASKLAGGPRTTQYF.

The chain links TRBV29-1 to TRBJ1-5; perhaps TRBD1 as D (5 bases). Trimming shortened V by 4 bases and J by 3 bases, and 10 bases separated the two germline ends. CDR3 length: 13 amino acids. The germline CDR1 and CDR2 sequences are SQVTM and ANQGSEA. For the CDR3, the DNA is TGCAGCGTTGTGTTAGGGGTCAATCAGCCCCAGCATTTT. Translated: CSVVLGVNQPQHF.

The V call is TRBV6-5, the J call TRBJ1-4, with D uncertain. The V and J ends lost 6 bases and 0 bases respectively, with 8 bases between them. The CDR3 contains 14 residues. The germline V gene has CDR1 MNHEY and CDR2 SVGAGI. This chain's CDR3 is CASSPSATNEKLFF. CDR3 sequence (DNA): TGTGCCAGCAGCCCGAGTGCAACTAATGAAAAACTGTTTTTT.

V gene TRBV28 combines with J gene TRBJ2-1; perhaps TRBD2 as D (5 bases). CDR3 size: 14 residues. Germline assignment: CDR1 MDHEN and CDR2 SYDVKM. The V gene lost 8 bases and the J gene lost 5 bases, with 16 bases spanning the gap. CDR3 in DNA: TGTGCCAGCCGGGATACCGGGATGAACAATGAGCAGTTCTTC. Protein sequence: CASRDTGMNNEQFF.

The chain uses TRBV18 and TRBJ2-2; tentative D call: TRBD1 (5 bases). V dropped 3 bases and J dropped 4 bases, with 9 bases sitting between them. The CDR3 consists of 14 residues. The germline V gene encodes CDR1 KGHSH and CDR2 LQKENI. The CDR3 bases are TGTGCCAGCTCACCGGGGCTCAGCACCGGGGAGCTGTTTTTT. Amino acids: CASSPGLSTGELFF.